A selection of T cell receptor beta chains follows, all from one sample in a study of T cells in narcolepsy. Some clones are missing from TCRdb's copy, which holds only in-frame ones; the method was immunoSEQ multiplex PCR. The sample lists 31,000 or so clones; roughly 88% were seen once. The specimen sequenced was CD45RA- memory CD4+ T cells from PBMCs. The source is a human donor with narcolepsy. CDR3s include the opening cysteine and the closing phenylalanine or tryptophan. The order of the fields is V gene, D gene, J gene, clone size, CDR3 protein, CDR3 DNA. The D gene is left open where the match is weak. Clone size is stated in some rows and not others, as once, few, many or a class when expanded.

v_call: TRBV5-1; d_call: .; j_call: TRBJ2-1; clone_size: .; cdr3_aa: CASSLGQGGAWEQFF; cdr3_nt: TGCGCCAGCAGCCTCGGACAAGGAGGTGCATGGGAGCAGTTCTTC
v_call: TRBV6-5; d_call: .; j_call: TRBJ2-3; clone_size: once; cdr3_aa: CASRGESTDTQYF; cdr3_nt: TGTGCCAGCAGGGGAGAGAGCACAGATACGCAGTATTTT
v_call: TRBV5-1; d_call: TRBD1; j_call: TRBJ2-2; clone_size: .; cdr3_aa: CASSATGEFGAGELFF; cdr3_nt: TGCGCCAGCAGCGCGACAGGGGAATTCGGGGCCGGGGAGCTGTTTTTT
v_call: TRBV9; d_call: .; j_call: TRBJ2-2; clone_size: once; cdr3_aa: CASSSDRTYTGELFF; cdr3_nt: TGTGCCAGCAGCTCAGACCGGACCTACACCGGGGAGCTGTTTTTT
v_call: TRBV6-5; d_call: .; j_call: TRBJ1-1; clone_size: .; cdr3_aa: CASSYAGKNTEAFF; cdr3_nt: TGTGCCAGCAGTTACGCCGGGAAGAACACTGAAGCTTTCTTT
v_call: TRBV7-2; d_call: TRBD2; j_call: TRBJ2-7; clone_size: .; cdr3_aa: CASSLGLADTYEQYF; cdr3_nt: TGTGCCAGCAGCTTAGGACTAGCGGACACCTACGAGCAGTACTTC
v_call: TRBV2; d_call: TRBD1; j_call: TRBJ1-1; clone_size: .; cdr3_aa: CASSPRRSGTGIEAFF; cdr3_nt: TGTGCCAGCAGTCCACGCCGATCGGGGACAGGGATTGAAGCTTTCTTT
v_call: TRBV19; d_call: .; j_call: TRBJ1-5; clone_size: few; cdr3_aa: CASSADTVSNQPQHF; cdr3_nt: TGTGCCAGTAGTGCGGACACGGTTAGCAATCAGCCCCAGCATTTT
v_call: TRBV28; d_call: TRBD1; j_call: TRBJ2-7; clone_size: few; cdr3_aa: CASSYDRGGGTYEQYF; cdr3_nt: TGTGCCAGCAGTTATGACAGGGGGGGAGGAACCTACGAGCAGTACTTC
v_call: TRBV29-1; d_call: TRBD1; j_call: TRBJ1-1; clone_size: once; cdr3_aa: CSVGTQGRSTEAFF; cdr3_nt: TGCAGCGTCGGAACACAGGGGAGAAGCACTGAAGCTTTCTTT
v_call: TRBV7-6; d_call: .; j_call: TRBJ1-1; clone_size: .; cdr3_aa: CASRGRGNTEAFF; cdr3_nt: TGTGCCAGCCGGGGACGGGGGAACACTGAAGCTTTCTTT
v_call: TRBV9; d_call: TRBD1; j_call: TRBJ1-5; clone_size: .; cdr3_aa: CASSQSTGGGEPQHF; cdr3_nt: TGTGCCAGCAGCCAATCGACAGGGGGCGGGGAGCCCCAGCATTTT
v_call: TRBV21-1; d_call: .; j_call: TRBJ1-6; clone_size: .; cdr3_aa: CASSKTSPAGNSPLHF; cdr3_nt: TGTGCCAGCAGCAAAACTTCGCCGGCAGGGAATTCACCCCTCCACTTT
v_call: TRBV19; d_call: .; j_call: TRBJ2-1; clone_size: .; cdr3_aa: CASNGPGAEQFF; cdr3_nt: TGTGCCAGTAATGGACCCGGTGCGGAGCAGTTCTTC
v_call: TRBV7-8; d_call: TRBD1; j_call: TRBJ1-5; clone_size: .; cdr3_aa: CASSSWGQGEAQPQHF; cdr3_nt: TGTGCCAGCAGCTCCTGGGGACAGGGAGAGGCTCAGCCCCAGCATTTT
v_call: TRBV7-8; d_call: TRBD1; j_call: TRBJ1-1; clone_size: .; cdr3_aa: CASSNPGTGGAEAFF; cdr3_nt: TGTGCCAGCAGCAATCCCGGGACAGGGGGTGCTGAAGCTTTCTTT
v_call: TRBV4-3; d_call: TRBD1; j_call: TRBJ1-4; clone_size: .; cdr3_aa: CASSLSRQGEKLFF; cdr3_nt: TGCGCCAGCAGCCTCTCGAGACAGGGCGAAAAACTGTTTTTT
v_call: TRBV28; d_call: .; j_call: TRBJ1-5; clone_size: .; cdr3_aa: CASSPRGGAGRNQPQHF; cdr3_nt: TGTGCCAGCAGTCCTAGGGGAGGGGCAGGAAGGAATCAGCCCCAGCATTTT
v_call: TRBV4-1; d_call: .; j_call: TRBJ1-2; clone_size: .; cdr3_aa: CASSQAGGYTF; cdr3_nt: TGCGCCAGCAGCCAGGCGGGCGGCTACACCTTC
v_call: TRBV10-2; d_call: TRBD1; j_call: TRBJ1-5; clone_size: .; cdr3_aa: CASSDLRTGDNQPQHF; cdr3_nt: TGCGCCAGCAGTGACCTAAGGACAGGGGACAATCAGCCCCAGCATTTT
v_call: TRBV19; d_call: .; j_call: TRBJ2-1; clone_size: .; cdr3_aa: CASSPTRSYNEQFF; cdr3_nt: TGTGCCAGTAGCCCTACCAGGTCCTACAATGAGCAGTTCTTC
v_call: TRBV12-5; d_call: TRBD2; j_call: TRBJ2-5; clone_size: .; cdr3_aa: CASGPGPAGLQETQYF; cdr3_nt: TGTGCTAGTGGTCCCGGTCCAGCGGGGTTACAAGAGACCCAGTACTTC
v_call: TRBV5-4; d_call: .; j_call: TRBJ2-5; clone_size: .; cdr3_aa: CASSLEGREETQYF; cdr3_nt: TGTGCCAGCAGCTTGGAGGGCAGGGAGGAGACCCAGTACTTC
v_call: TRBV7-9; d_call: .; j_call: TRBJ2-7; clone_size: .; cdr3_aa: CASSLGGQGLSYEQYF; cdr3_nt: TGTGCCAGCAGCTTAGGAGGTCAGGGTCTCTCCTACGAGCAGTACTTC
v_call: TRBV18; d_call: .; j_call: TRBJ2-3; clone_size: .; cdr3_aa: CASSPTSGSTDTQYF; cdr3_nt: TGTGCCAGCTCACCGACGAGCGGGAGCACAGATACGCAGTATTTT
v_call: TRBV5-1; d_call: TRBD1; j_call: TRBJ1-4; clone_size: .; cdr3_aa: CASSSGGLGTNEKLFF; cdr3_nt: TGCGCCAGCAGCTCAGGGGGGCTGGGAACTAATGAAAAACTGTTTTTT
v_call: TRBV7-6; d_call: TRBD1; j_call: TRBJ2-2; clone_size: .; cdr3_aa: CASSLEADRGSAGELFF; cdr3_nt: TGTGCCAGCAGCTTAGAGGCGGACAGGGGGTCGGCCGGGGAGCTGTTTTTT
v_call: TRBV4-3; d_call: TRBD2; j_call: TRBJ2-2; clone_size: few; cdr3_aa: CASKVSYGGVNTGELFF; cdr3_nt: TGCGCCAGCAAGGTTTCTTACGGGGGGGTAAACACCGGGGAGCTGTTTTTT
v_call: TRBV28; d_call: TRBD2; j_call: TRBJ2-1; clone_size: .; cdr3_aa: CASSSIPGLAGGPSNEQFF; cdr3_nt: TGTGCCAGCAGTTCCATACCGGGACTAGCGGGGGGGCCCTCAAATGAGCAGTTCTTC
v_call: TRBV6-6; d_call: TRBD1; j_call: TRBJ1-2; clone_size: .; cdr3_aa: CASSYLGQGYGYTF; cdr3_nt: TGTGCCAGCAGCTACCTGGGACAGGGCTATGGCTACACCTTC
v_call: TRBV6-5; d_call: TRBD2; j_call: TRBJ2-1; clone_size: .; cdr3_aa: CASSNSRTRHNEQFF; cdr3_nt: TGTGCCAGCAGTAACTCCAGGACTAGACACAATGAGCAGTTCTTC
v_call: TRBV10-1; d_call: .; j_call: TRBJ2-7; clone_size: .; cdr3_aa: CASSPGATAMKEYF; cdr3_nt: TGCGCCAGCAGTCCCGGGGCCACGGCGATGAAGGAGTACTTC
v_call: TRBV1; d_call: .; j_call: TRBJ2-7; clone_size: .; cdr3_aa: CTSSQDRGGGEQYF; cdr3_nt: TGCACCAGCAGCCAAGATCGCGGGGGGGGCGAGCAGTACTTC
v_call: TRBV5-6; d_call: .; j_call: TRBJ2-7; clone_size: .; cdr3_aa: CASSLVAGPSLGEQYF; cdr3_nt: TGTGCCAGCAGCTTGGTTGCAGGGCCGTCATTAGGGGAGCAGTACTTC
v_call: TRBV28; d_call: .; j_call: TRBJ2-7; clone_size: .; cdr3_aa: CASNIGGEVHEQYF; cdr3_nt: TGTGCCAGCAATATTGGAGGGGAAGTGCACGAGCAGTACTTC
v_call: TRBV2; d_call: .; j_call: TRBJ1-1; clone_size: .; cdr3_aa: CASGREGTTEAFF; cdr3_nt: TGTGCCAGCGGCCGAGAGGGGACCACTGAAGCTTTCTTT
v_call: TRBV1; d_call: .; j_call: TRBJ2-3; clone_size: .; cdr3_aa: CTSSHRLTGGSTDTQYF; cdr3_nt: TGCACCAGCAGCCACCGCTTAACGGGAGGCTCCACAGATACGCAGTATTTT
v_call: TRBV5-1; d_call: .; j_call: TRBJ2-7; clone_size: .; cdr3_aa: CASSSDYEQYF; cdr3_nt: TGCGCCAGCAGCTCAGACTACGAGCAGTACTTC
v_call: TRBV10-3; d_call: .; j_call: TRBJ1-2; clone_size: .; cdr3_aa: CAIATEHYGYTF; cdr3_nt: TGTGCCATTGCGACAGAACACTATGGCTACACCTTC
v_call: TRBV5-6; d_call: TRBD2; j_call: TRBJ2-5; clone_size: .; cdr3_aa: CASAGPGLAGTGETQYF; cdr3_nt: TGTGCCAGCGCTGGACCGGGACTAGCGGGAACAGGAGAGACCCAGTACTTC
v_call: TRBV9; d_call: TRBD2; j_call: TRBJ2-1; clone_size: .; cdr3_aa: CASSPRTSGDNEQFF; cdr3_nt: TGTGCCAGCAGCCCTCGGACTAGCGGCGACAATGAGCAGTTCTTC
v_call: TRBV27; d_call: .; j_call: TRBJ2-5; clone_size: .; cdr3_aa: CASSLSPDYTYKQYF; cdr3_nt: TGTGCCAGCAGTCTGTCCCCGGACTACACCTACAAGCAGTACTTC
v_call: TRBV18; d_call: .; j_call: TRBJ2-5; clone_size: .; cdr3_aa: CASSPRQGGTGETQYF; cdr3_nt: TGTGCCAGCTCACCACGGCAGGGGGGGACAGGAGAGACCCAGTACTTC
v_call: TRBV6-1; d_call: .; j_call: TRBJ2-5; clone_size: .; cdr3_aa: CASSELVPYF; cdr3_nt: TGTGCCAGCAGTGAACTGGTCCCCTACTTC
v_call: TRBV28; d_call: TRBD1; j_call: TRBJ1-2; clone_size: .; cdr3_aa: CASSLMGVRGPYGYTF; cdr3_nt: TGTGCCAGCAGTTTAATGGGGGTTAGGGGGCCCTATGGCTACACCTTC
v_call: TRBV19; d_call: TRBD1; j_call: TRBJ2-7; clone_size: .; cdr3_aa: CASSQGQAVRAGEQYF; cdr3_nt: TGTGCCAGTAGCCAAGGACAGGCTGTAAGGGCGGGCGAGCAGTACTTC
v_call: TRBV27; d_call: .; j_call: TRBJ1-6; clone_size: .; cdr3_aa: CASPRQTIWGNNSPLHF; cdr3_nt: TGTGCCAGCCCTAGACAGACAATTTGGGGGAATAATTCACCCCTCCACTTT
v_call: TRBV11-2; d_call: .; j_call: TRBJ2-7; clone_size: once; cdr3_aa: CASSVHYEQYF; cdr3_nt: TGTGCCAGCAGCGTACACTACGAGCAGTACTTC
v_call: TRBV2; d_call: .; j_call: TRBJ1-1; clone_size: .; cdr3_aa: CASRAGVAFF; cdr3_nt: TGTGCCAGCAGGGCAGGGGTGGCTTTCTTT
v_call: TRBV5-6; d_call: .; j_call: TRBJ2-2; clone_size: .; cdr3_aa: CASSFGYGNTGELFF; cdr3_nt: TGTGCCAGCAGCTTTGGGTACGGGAACACCGGGGAGCTGTTTTTT
v_call: TRBV28; d_call: TRBD2; j_call: TRBJ2-5; clone_size: .; cdr3_aa: CASSLAGAGREQYF; cdr3_nt: TGTGCCAGCAGTTTGGCCGGAGCCGGGAGGGAGCAGTACTTC
v_call: TRBV30; d_call: TRBD1; j_call: TRBJ1-2; clone_size: .; cdr3_aa: CAWSVNRGNYGYTF; cdr3_nt: TGTGCCTGGAGTGTAAACAGGGGTAACTATGGCTACACCTTC
v_call: TRBV21-1; d_call: .; j_call: TRBJ1-1; clone_size: .; cdr3_aa: CEGSRRTEAFF; cdr3_nt: TGTGAAGGAAGTAGGCGCACTGAAGCTTTCTTT